The next 27 T cell receptor beta chains were all read from a single sample in a study of blood T cell repertoires in COVID-19. Here immunoSEQ multiplex PCR was the method, and the copy in TCRdb shows in-frame clones only, minus some. Of about 55,000 clones listed, under 85% are singletons. Sequenced: peripheral blood. These receptors were obtained from a woman aged 60-75 years with acute or convalescent COVID-19.

In its sample, this clone was seen a few times. The V gene is TRBV6-1, the J gene TRBJ1-2; 7 bases line up with TRBD1. Looked up from germline, CDR1 is MNHNS and CDR2 is SASEGT. This CDR3 spans 17 amino acids. The V and J ends lost 1 base and 1 base, in that order; junction bases with no gene match: 9. CDR3 nucleotides: TGTGCCAGCAGTGAAGGAGCCTTTAGACAGGGTAACTATGGCTACACCTTC. Protein product: CASSEGAFRQGNYGYTF.

The count of this clone is one. This chain links TRBV28 with TRBJ2-7; a possible D gene is TRBD2 (7 bases). The CDR3 loop spans 16 amino acids. Trimming left V 7 bases short and J 5 bases short, with 24 bases between. The germline CDR1 and CDR2 sequences are MDHEN and SYDVKM. DNA of the CDR3: TGTGCCAGCACCTTGGGAAATAGGGGGGGTTGGGACGAGCAGTACTTC. Amino acid sequence: CASTLGNRGGWDEQYF.

The chain carries TRBV15 and TRBJ1-5, with 7 nucleotides matching TRBD1. Unmatched junction bases numbered 3, after V lost 0 bases and J lost 4 bases. Germline V lookup: CDR1 LNHNV, CDR2 YYDKDF (reference sequence). The CDR3 extends over 15 amino acids. CDR3 region: CATSRDVRGNQPQHF. The CDR3 DNA sequence: TGTGCCACCAGCAGAGATGTCAGGGGGAATCAGCCCCAGCATTTT.

V and J are TRBV5-1 and TRBJ2-5; perhaps TRBD1 as D (6 bases). Germline-derived CDR1 and CDR2 are SGHRS and YFSETQ. The CDR3 length is 16 residues. Trimming took 1 base from V and 1 from J, leaving 14 bases between them. CDR3 coding DNA: TGCGCCAGCAGCTTGACAGGGACGGGTATCCAAGAGACCCAGTACTTC. Translated, it gives CASSLTGTGIQETQYF.

The rearrangement uses TRBV7-3 and TRBJ2-1, with TRBD1 matching over 7 bases. The CDR3 has 15 amino acids. Trimming at V came to 3 bases and at J to 2 bases, leaving 4 bases not matched to a gene. CDR1 and CDR2 (germline): SGHTA, FQGTGA. CDR3 sequence (DNA): TGTGCCAGCAGCTTCGACAGGGTCACCTACAATGAGCAGTTCTTC. This encodes CASSFDRVTYNEQFF.

The chain joins TRBV18 to TRBJ2-7; D may be TRBD2 (5 bases). Looked up from germline, CDR1 is KGHSH and CDR2 is LQKENI. The CDR3 runs to 13 residues. V gave up 2 bases and J gave up 3 bases, with 8 bases separating them. CDR3 coding DNA: TGTGCCAGCTCACCAAACGGGGACTACGAGCAGTACTTC. Protein sequence: CASSPNGDYEQYF.

This sequence joins TRBV7-6 and TRBJ2-5; TRBD2 might be the D (5 bases). Germline V gives CDR1 SGHVS, CDR2 FNYEAQ. Trimming left V 1 base short and J 2 bases short, with 8 bases between. This CDR3 contains 14 residues. The CDR3 loop is CASSLVTGQETQYF. CDR3 nucleotide sequence: TGTGCCAGCAGCTTAGTTACGGGGCAAGAGACCCAGTACTTC. Using reference TRBV7-6 and TRBJ2-5 for the parts outside the CDR3, the full variable domain is GAGVSQSPRYKVTKRGQDVALRCDPISGHVSLYWYRQALGQGPEFLTYFNYEAQQDKSGLPNDRFSAERPEGSISTLTIQRTEQRDSAMYRCASSLVTGQETQYFGPGTRLLVL.

The chain combines TRBV4-2 with TRBJ1-1, with a possible D match to TRBD1 (5 bases). The CDR3 runs 14 residues. V was shortened by 1 base and J by 1 base, with 7 bases between the two germline ends. Germline CDR1 reads LGHNA; CDR2 reads YNFKEQ. The CDR3 region is CASSQAGENTEAFF. Written as DNA, the CDR3 is TGTGCCAGCAGCCAAGCGGGGGAGAACACTGAAGCTTTCTTT.

This clone showed up just a few times. This chain links TRBV29-1 with TRBJ1-3; possibly TRBD1 for D (5 bases). In germline, CDR1 is SQVTM, CDR2 ANQGSEA. With 5 bases removed from V and 2 bases from J, the gap between germline ends came to 7 bases. The CDR3 has 12 amino acids. The CDR3 region has the DNA TGCAGCGTTCTAGGGGCTGGAAACACCATATATTTT. As protein: CSVLGAGNTIYF.

The chain uses TRBV7-9 and TRBJ2-3, with D possibly being TRBD1 (5 bases). Germline V gene lookup returns CDR1 SEHNR and CDR2 FQNEAQ (reference sequence). There are 14 residues in the CDR3. The V end was cut by 1 base, the J end by 2 bases, with 7 bases between. CDR3 nucleotide sequence: TGTGCCAGCAGCTTAGACAGGAACACAGATACGCAGTATTTT. Protein product: CASSLDRNTDTQYF.

The chain recombines TRBV5-1 with TRBJ1-2, with a tentative D call TRBD1 (6 bases). The germline CDR1 and CDR2 sequences are SGHRS and YFSETQ. The V gene lost 0 bases and the J gene lost 7 bases, with 7 bases spanning the gap. The CDR3 contains 12 residues. The CDR3 region has the DNA TGCGCCAGCAGCTTGGAAGGGGGTGGCTACACCTTC. Its protein product is CASSLEGGGYTF. Complete variable domain (other parts from reference TRBV5-1 and TRBJ1-2): KAGVTQTPRYLIKTRGQQVTLSCSPISGHRSVSWYQQTPGQGLQFLFEYFSETQRNKGNFPGRFSGRQFSNSRSEMNVSTLELGDSALYLCASSLEGGGYTFGSGTRLTVV.

The V gene is TRBV7-9, the J gene TRBJ1-2; D perhaps matches TRBD1 (5 bases). CDR3 length: 13 residues. V lost 0 bases and J 4 bases, leaving 6 bases between the germline ends. Looked up from germline, CDR1 is SEHNR and CDR2 is FQNEAQ (reference sequence). CDR3 region: CASSLAGGYGYTF. CDR3 sequence (DNA): TGTGCCAGCAGCTTAGCGGGGGGCTATGGCTACACCTTC. Filled out from reference TRBV7-9 and TRBJ1-2, the complete variable domain reads DTGVSQNPRHKITKRGQNVTFRCDPISEHNRLYWYRQTLGQGPEFLTYFQNEAQLEKSRLLSDRFSAERPKGSFSTLEIQRTEQGDSAMYLCASSLAGGYGYTFGSGTRLTVV.

This chain connects TRBV5-1 to TRBJ1-1; no reliable D call. This CDR3 has 15 amino acids. V was shortened by 3 bases and J by 0 bases, with 12 bases between the two germline ends. Germline-derived CDR1 and CDR2 are SGHRS and YFSETQ. The CDR3 loop is CASSSGGKLNTEAFF. CDR3 coding DNA: TGCGCCAGCAGCTCGGGAGGAAAACTGAACACTGAAGCTTTCTTT.

V and J are TRBV27 and TRBJ2-5; no definite D call. Germline V gives CDR1 MNHEY, CDR2 SMNVEV (reference sequence). This CDR3 region has 16 residues. With 3 bases removed from V and 4 bases from J, the gap between germline ends came to 18 bases. The CDR3 region has the DNA TGTGCCAGCAGTTTCAACTACCTAGAAATCCGAGAGACCCAGTACTTC. It is translated as CASSFNYLEIRETQYF.

The chain recombines TRBV6-5 with TRBJ2-1; 10 bases map to TRBD2. Germline V gene lookup returns CDR1 MNHEY and CDR2 SVGAGI. V lost 7 bases and J lost 5; bases outside the gene matches: 8. The CDR3 runs to 15 residues. CDR3 in DNA: TGTGCCAGCACCCAACCGGGACTAGCGAACAATGAGCAGTTCTTC. Translation gives CASTQPGLANNEQFF.

This clone has a handful of counts. The chain joins TRBV28 to TRBJ1-5, with 7 nucleotides matching TRBD1. Germline CDR1 reads MDHEN; CDR2 reads SYDVKM. Trimming removed 5 bases from V and 3 bases from J; junction bases left unmatched: 10. This CDR3 spans 16 amino acids. The DNA for the CDR3 is TGTGCCAGCAGTACTTTCCGACAGGGCTTCAATCAGCCCCAGCATTTT. It codes for CASSTFRQGFNQPQHF.

The chain is built from TRBV5-4 and TRBJ2-5; D perhaps matches TRBD2 (5 bases). Germline loops: CDR1 SGHNT, CDR2 YYREEE (reference sequence). The CDR3 length is 15 residues. Trimming removed 1 base at V and 4 bases at J, with 14 bases between. CDR3 sequence: CASSLNSRRGETQYF. As DNA, the CDR3 is TGTGCCAGCAGCTTGAACAGTCGACGGGGAGAGACCCAGTACTTC. Complete variable domain (other parts from reference TRBV5-4 and TRBJ2-5): ETGVTQSPTHLIKTRGQQVTLRCSSQSGHNTVSWYQQALGQGPQFIFQYYREEENGRGNFPPRFSGLQFPNYSSELNVNALELDDSALYLCASSLNSRRGETQYFGPGTRLLVL.

This sequence joins TRBV5-1 and TRBJ2-7; perhaps TRBD1 as D (5 bases). Germline-derived CDR1 and CDR2 are SGHRS and YFSETQ. Trimming took 5 bases from V and 7 from J, leaving 19 bases between them. The CDR3 covers 14 residues. The CDR3 DNA reads TGCGCCAGCAGTTACGGCCCGGACAAATTGGAGCAGTACTTC. Amino acids: CASSYGPDKLEQYF.

The chain carries TRBV19 and TRBJ2-5; 15 bases match TRBD2. The V gene end was trimmed by 5 bases and the J gene end by 4 bases; junction bases not matched to a gene: 5. CDR3 length equals 16 residues. Germline V lookup: CDR1 LNHDA, CDR2 SQIVND (reference sequence). CDR3 sequence (DNA): TGTGCCAGTAGTCCGGGACTAGCGGGGGGTAGAGAGACCCAGTACTTC. Translated: CASSPGLAGGRETQYF.

This clone was detected only a few times. J is TRBJ2-7 and V is TRBV7-3, with D possibly matching TRBD2 (6 bases). The V end lost 3 bases, the J end lost 6 bases, and 9 bases lay between the germline ends. Germline V CDR1 and CDR2: SGHTA, FQGTGA. The CDR3 length is 12 residues. The CDR3 sequence: CASSLTGGEQYF. DNA for the CDR3: TGTGCCAGCAGCTTGACCGGGGGCGAGCAGTACTTC.

The chain has TRBV9 and TRBJ1-2, with a weak D call TRBD1 (5 bases). Germline V CDR1 and CDR2: SGDLS, YYNGEE. The CDR3 is 13 residues long. The ends were cut back, 0 bases at V and 5 bases at J, with 8 bases in the middle. The CDR3 protein is CASSVAQGYGYTF. CDR3 DNA sequence: TGTGCCAGCAGCGTAGCTCAGGGTTATGGCTACACCTTC.

This clone was detected a few times. V gene TRBV28 combines with J gene TRBJ2-7; 12 bases line up with TRBD2. Germline assignment: CDR1 MDHEN and CDR2 SYDVKM. The CDR3 extends over 16 amino acids. V trimming: 7 bases; J trimming: 6 bases; junction bases outside the gene matches: 13. CDR3 loop: CASTSPTPSGGGEQYF. The CDR3 DNA is TGTGCCAGCACTAGCCCTACCCCTAGCGGGGGGGGCGAGCAGTACTTC. The full variable domain, in which reference TRBV28 and TRBJ2-7 provide the parts outside the CDR3, is DVKVTQSSRYLVKRTGEKVFLECVQDMDHENMFWYRQDPGLGLRLIYFSYDVKMKEKGDIPEGYSVSREKKERFSLILESASTNQTSMYLCASTSPTPSGGGEQYFGPGTRLTVT.

The CDR3 region is CASSSYDRNTEAFF. CDR3 bases: TGTGCCAGCAGCTCCTACGACAGAAACACTGAAGCTTTCTTT. The V call is TRBV3-1 (or the pseudogene TRBV3-2), the J call TRBJ1-1, with TRBD1 as a possible D gene (5 bases). V lost 5 bases to trimming and J lost 2 bases, with 12 bases between them. The length of the CDR3 is 14 residues. Germline values: CDR1 LGHDT, CDR2 YNNKEL (reference sequence).

V gene TRBV25-1 combines with J gene TRBJ1-2, with 7 nucleotides matching TRBD1. CDR1 MGHDK and CDR2 SYGVNS come from the germline V gene. V was clipped by 5 bases and J by 4 bases; unmatched bases: 16. The CDR3 contains 17 residues. This CDR3 is CASSPEGDRVLGYGYTF. The CDR3 DNA sequence: TGTGCCAGCAGTCCGGAAGGTGACAGGGTTCTGGGCTATGGCTACACCTTC.

The V call is TRBV19, the J call TRBJ1-2, with 10 bases that match TRBD1. Germline assignment: CDR1 LNHDA and CDR2 SQIVND (reference sequence). Trimming removed 6 bases from V and 3 bases from J; junction bases left unmatched: 7. The CDR3 is 15 residues long. The CDR3 coding sequence is TGTGCCAGTAGGAAGACAGGGGGCCGGGACTATGGCTACACCTTC. This gives the protein CASRKTGGRDYGYTF.

This chain links TRBV5-6 with TRBJ1-2, with 9 bases identical to TRBD1. This CDR3 region has 14 residues. Trimming took 4 bases from V and 3 from J; bases not matched to a gene: 4. The V gene's germline CDR1 is SGHDT and CDR2 YYEEEE. The chain's CDR3 is CASSPDRGDYGYTF. The CDR3 nucleotides read TGTGCCAGCAGCCCGGACAGGGGAGACTATGGCTACACCTTC. The entire variable domain, with the rest obtained from reference TRBV5-6 and TRBJ1-2, is as follows: DAGVTQSPTHLIKTRGQQVTLRCSPKSGHDTVSWYQQALGQGPQFIFQYYEEEERQRGNFPDRFSGHQFPNYSSELNVNALLLGDSALYLCASSPDRGDYGYTFGSGTRLTVV.

The table lists this clone with a few counts. The chain links TRBV19 to TRBJ2-2; 9 positions match TRBD1. The germline gives CDR1 LNHDA, CDR2 SQIVND (reference sequence). Losses at the gene ends were 7 bases for V and 7 bases for J; bases not matched to a gene: 25. The CDR3 covers 20 residues. CDR3 sequence: CASIPSRGQGRRAPGGELFF. The CDR3 coding sequence is TGTGCCAGTATCCCCAGCCGGGGACAGGGTAGAAGGGCGCCAGGCGGGGAGCTGTTTTTT.